Each of the 16 T cell receptor beta chains below was sequenced from the same sample in a study of cytomegalovirus exposure and HLA in healthy donors. PCR employed 60 Vbeta and 13 Jbeta primers. The method was immunoSEQ multiplex PCR; TCRdb's version includes in-frame clones alone and lacks a portion of them. Here the sample spans over 100,000 clones, 74% being singletons. The sequenced sample consisted of PBMCs. All receptors derive from a man under 40 in good health and CMV-seropositive.

This rearrangement joins TRBV6-5 to TRBJ2-1, with TRBD2 identical over 13 bases. Germline loops: CDR1 MNHEY, CDR2 SVGAGI. The junction had 2 bases not matched to a gene; V was cut back by 3 bases and J by 3 bases. The CDR3 is made up of 16 amino acids. The CDR3 nucleotides are TGTGCCAGCAGTTATGGACTAGCGGGGGTCTACAATGAGCAGTTCTTC. Its translation is CASSYGLAGVYNEQFF.

This chain links TRBV15 with TRBJ1-5, with D tentatively TRBD1 (5 bases). V was shortened by 0 bases and J by 5 bases, with 5 bases between the two germline ends. The CDR3 runs to 13 residues. Germline V lookup: CDR1 LNHNV, CDR2 YYDKDF (reference sequence). The DNA for the CDR3 is TGTGCCACCAGCAGAGAAGGGGATCAGCCCCAGCATTTT. Its protein product is CATSREGDQPQHF. Variable domain in full (rest from reference TRBV15 and TRBJ1-5): DAMVIQNPRYQVTQFGKPVTLSCSQTLNHNVMYWYQQKSSQAPKLLFHYYDKDFNNEADTPDNFQSRRPNTSFCFLDIRSPGLGDTAMYLCATSREGDQPQHFGDGTRLSIL.

This clone has ten or more counts. V is TRBV6-5 and J is TRBJ1-5; D might be TRBD1 (5 bases). Trimming removed 2 bases at V and 2 bases at J, with 13 bases between. The germline V gene has CDR1 MNHEY and CDR2 SVGAGI. CDR3 length equals 16 residues. The CDR3 loop is CASSYGAGGGNQPQHF. CDR3 DNA: TGTGCCAGCAGTTACGGGGCCGGGGGAGGCAATCAGCCCCAGCATTTT.

This clone was seen once. The sample has other DNA sequences that encode this CDR3 too. The chain is built from TRBV5-1 and TRBJ2-1; 11 bases map to TRBD2. J gave up 7 bases and V 4 bases, and 7 bases lay outside the gene matches. This CDR3 spans 15 amino acids. Germline V CDR1 and CDR2: SGHRS, YFSETQ. CDR3 sequence (DNA): TGCGCCAGCAGCGGTAGCGGGGGGGCTGGTAATGAGCAGTTCTTC. Translation gives CASSGSGGAGNEQFF. The whole variable domain, filled in from reference TRBV5-1 and TRBJ2-1, reads KAGVTQTPRYLIKTRGQQVTLSCSPISGHRSVSWYQQTPGQGLQFLFEYFSETQRNKGNFPGRFSGRQFSNSRSEMNVSTLELGDSALYLCASSGSGGAGNEQFFGPGTRLTVL.

This clone was recorded only once. The CDR3 DNA sequence: TGCGCCAGCAGCCAAGCTCCCATGGGACAGGGGGCGGGTGAGCAGTACTTC. It encodes CASSQAPMGQGAGEQYF. J is TRBJ2-7 and V is TRBV4-3; 12 bases align to TRBD1. Germline V gene sequence: CDR1 LGHNA, CDR2 YSLEER. The V gene end was trimmed by 1 base and the J gene end by 7 bases; junction bases not matched to a gene: 11. The length of the CDR3 is 17 residues.

Written as DNA, the CDR3 is TGTGCCAGCAGCATGCGAGTCGGGGTTTACGAGCAGTACTTC. Translating it yields CASSMRVGVYEQYF. The chain carries TRBV11-2 and TRBJ2-7; D perhaps matches TRBD2 (5 bases). The germline V gene has CDR1 SGHAT and CDR2 FQNNGV. Trimming pared 5 bases from V and 4 bases from J, leaving 15 bases between. This CDR3 region has 14 residues.

The rearrangement links TRBV4-2 to TRBJ2-1, with 8 bases that match TRBD2. The CDR3 contains 16 residues. The V segment lost 4 bases and the J segment 9 bases; nucleotides outside the gene matches: 14. The germline V gene encodes CDR1 LGHNA and CDR2 YNFKEQ. The CDR3 DNA is TGTGCCAGCAGCCCGAGCCGTCCAGCGGGGGAGGGTGAGCAGTTCTTC. It specifies CASSPSRPAGEGEQFF.

This clone was seen a few times. The rearrangement links TRBV9 to TRBJ1-2, with D perhaps TRBD1 (5 bases). This CDR3 has 17 amino acids. The ends were cut back, 4 bases at V and 2 bases at J, with 21 bases in the middle. Per germline, CDR1 SGDLS and CDR2 YYNGEE. CDR3 residues: CASSPGAGTFSNYGYTF. The CDR3 region has the DNA TGTGCCAGCAGCCCCGGGGCAGGGACTTTCTCAAACTATGGCTACACCTTC.

This clone was recorded once. V usage is TRBV5-1 and J usage is TRBJ2-7; 12 nucleotides agree with TRBD1. The germline CDR1 and CDR2 sequences are SGHRS and YFSETQ. The ends lost 0 bases at V and 8 bases at J; junction bases unmatched: 6. There are 15 residues in the CDR3. The CDR3 DNA is TGCGCCAGCAGCTTGGTAACCGGGACAGGGGGCCAGCAGTACTTC. This gives the protein CASSLVTGTGGQQYF.

The sample holds one count of this clone. J is TRBJ1-6 and V is TRBV11-2; 7 nucleotides agree with TRBD1. V lost 4 bases to trimming and J lost 7 bases; unmatched junction nucleotides: 10. The CDR3 loop spans 16 amino acids. CDR1 SGHAT and CDR2 FQNNGV come from the germline V gene. CDR3 nucleotides: TGTGCCAGCAGCTCAGGGGGGTTGAGGTCGAATTCACCCCTCCACTTT. This translates into CASSSGGLRSNSPLHF.

The gene calls are TRBV10-3 and TRBJ2-1; 10 bases are shared with TRBD2. This CDR3 is built from 15 residues. The trim removed 4 bases at V and 8 bases at J, leaving 8 bases unmatched. The germline CDR1 and CDR2 sequences are ENHRY and SYGVKD. The CDR3 sequence is CAISVSGGVMDEQFF. In DNA, the CDR3 is TGTGCCATCAGTGTGAGCGGGGGGGTTATGGATGAGCAGTTCTTC.

The genes are TRBV11-3 and TRBJ2-2; D may be TRBD1 (5 bases). Germline-derived CDR1 and CDR2 are SGHNT and YENEEA. V lost 4 bases, J lost 3 bases, and 12 bases lay in between. The CDR3 contains 15 residues. CDR3 amino acids: CASSSRDLDTGELFF. CDR3 in DNA: TGTGCCAGCAGCTCCAGGGATTTGGACACCGGGGAGCTGTTTTTT.

The chain combines TRBV2 with TRBJ2-7; weak D call: TRBD1 (6 bases). V shed 6 bases and J shed 0 bases, with 12 bases lying between them. The CDR3 loop spans 14 amino acids. From germline, CDR1 is SNHLY and CDR2 FYNNEI. CDR3 nucleotide sequence: TGTGCCAGCAGGCAGGGGCTCCGCTCCTACGAGCAGTACTTC. Translated, it gives CASRQGLRSYEQYF.

The V call is TRBV11-2, the J call TRBJ1-2, with D unclear. CDR1 and CDR2 from the germline V gene are SGHAT and FQNNGV. The V end lost 1 base, the J end lost 7 bases, and 28 bases lay between the germline ends. This CDR3 has 19 residues. The CDR3 nucleotides are TGTGCCAGCAGCTTAGGGTTCGGGTCGGTGGCCTCTATACCGGCTGGCTACACCTTC. Amino acids: CASSLGFGSVASIPAGYTF. The full variable domain, completed using reference TRBV11-2 and TRBJ1-2, is EAGVAQSPRYKIIEKRQSVAFWCNPISGHATLYWYQQILGQGPKLLIQFQNNGVVDDSQLPKDRFSAERLKGVDSTLKIQPAKLEDSAVYLCASSLGFGSVASIPAGYTFGSGTRLTVV.

The chain recombines TRBV4-2 with TRBJ2-7; weak D call: TRBD2 (5 bases). Germline loops: CDR1 LGHNA, CDR2 YNFKEQ. Trimming cost V 0 bases and J 3 bases, with 12 bases left between them. The CDR3 extends over 15 amino acids. Here the CDR3 DNA reads TGTGCCAGCAGCCAAGATGACGGGGTACTCTACGAGCAGTACTTC. It is translated as CASSQDDGVLYEQYF.

Points on this clone: Additional DNA sequences in this sample encode the identical CDR3. This sequence joins TRBV2 and TRBJ1-5, with D unresolved. The CDR3 sequence is 15 residues long. Germline CDR1 is SNHLY and CDR2 is FYNNEI. Trimming shortened V by 3 bases and J by 5 bases, and 14 bases separated the two germline ends. CDR3: CASSEGDTAYQPQHF. CDR3 nucleotide sequence: TGTGCCAGCAGTGAGGGTGATACAGCTTATCAGCCCCAGCATTTT.